The next 9 T cell receptor beta chains were all read from a single sample in a study of early T cells in non-severe SARS-CoV-2 infection. TCRdb fed the 5' RACE reads into MiXCR, producing one record per CDR3 protein. Here the sample spans tens of thousands of distinct CDR3 sequences, about 12% being singletons. Sequences were obtained from whole blood. The receptors derive from an adult who was a healthcare worker with PCR-confirmed SARS-CoV-2 infection or an uninfected control (not recorded which).

This clonotype was recorded at least ten times. The rearrangement links TRBV30 to TRBJ2-2; 9 bases line up with TRBD1. Trimming at V came to 5 bases and at J to 5 bases, leaving 12 bases not matched to a gene. Germline CDR1 GTSNPN, CDR2 SVGIG (reference sequence). The CDR3 contains 16 residues. CDR3 DNA sequence: TGTGCCTGGGCCTGGCCGGGACAGGGAAAAACCGGGGAGCTGTTTTTT. Its protein product is CAWAWPGQGKTGELFF.

This chain's CDR3 is CASSRRETQYF. The CDR3, as DNA: TGTGCCAGCAGCCGCCGAGAGACCCAGTACTTC. V gene TRBV12-3 or TRBV12-4 combines with J gene TRBJ2-5; D remains ambiguous. This CDR3 has 11 residues. Trimming stripped 6 bases from V and 4 bases from J, with 6 bases between.

This clonotype was seen only a few times. The J gene is TRBJ2-5, the V gene TRBV9; tentatively, D is TRBD2 (6 bases). Per germline, CDR1 SGDLS and CDR2 YYNGEE. The CDR3 sequence is 13 residues long. V was clipped by 4 bases and J by 3 bases, with 10 bases between them. CDR3 amino acids: CASSRDFEETQYF. In DNA form, the CDR3 reads TGTGCCAGCAGCCGGGACTTTGAAGAGACCCAGTACTTC.

This chain joins TRBV5-1 and TRBJ2-4; TRBD2 is a possible D gene (6 bases). V was shortened by 0 bases and J by 7 bases, with 11 bases between the two germline ends. CDR3 length: 14 residues. CDR1 and CDR2 (germline): SGHRS, YFSETQ. The CDR3 is CASSLEIRGNIQYF. The CDR3 region has the DNA TGCGCCAGCAGCTTGGAGATTCGGGGGAACATTCAGTACTTC.

This clonotype was counted many times. CDR3: CSARNLANPTEAFF. The DNA of the CDR3 is TGCAGTGCTAGAAATTTGGCAAACCCCACTGAAGCTTTCTTT. V gene TRBV20-1 combines with J gene TRBJ1-1; D unclear. Germline CDR1 reads DFQATT; CDR2 reads SNEGSKA (reference sequence). V lost 2 bases and J 4 bases, leaving 14 bases between the germline ends. The CDR3 length is 14 residues.

This clonotype was observed many times. The V call is TRBV30, the J call TRBJ1-6; D possibly corresponds to TRBD1 (6 bases). The V gene lost 2 bases and the J gene lost 7 bases, with 9 bases spanning the gap. This CDR3 has 13 residues. Germline V gene data show CDR1 as GTSNPN and CDR2 as SVGIG (reference sequence). CDR3 coding DNA: TGTGCCTGGAGTCGGCAGGGGAATTCACCCCTCCACTTT. This translates into CAWSRQGNSPLHF.

This clonotype was picked up a small number of times. The chain joins TRBV15 to TRBJ1-2; perhaps TRBD1 as D (5 bases). From germline, CDR1 is LNHNV and CDR2 YYDKDF (reference sequence). Trimming removed 4 bases at V and 5 bases at J, with 23 bases between. The CDR3 runs 17 residues. In DNA form, the CDR3 reads TGTGCCACCAGCACAAAAACCCAGGGATTCCGAACTTATGGCTACACCTTC. Protein sequence: CATSTKTQGFRTYGYTF.

This clonotype was recorded many times. The chain joins TRBV28 to TRBJ2-1; 8 nucleotides align to TRBD2. Germline CDR1 and CDR2: MDHEN and SYDVKM. The CDR3 is 15 amino acids. The trim removed 2 bases at V and 0 bases at J, leaving 0 bases unmatched. CDR3 DNA: TGTGCCAGCAGTTTAGGGACTAGCTCCTACAATGAGCAGTTCTTC. Protein: CASSLGTSSYNEQFF.

This clonotype was seen repeatedly, ten times or more. The chain recombines TRBV28 with TRBJ2-7; D gene unclear. The germline V and J ends were trimmed by 5 bases and 0 bases, with 20 bases remaining between them. CDR1 MDHEN and CDR2 SYDVKM come from the germline V gene. CDR3 length: 17 residues. CDR3 protein: CASSPHLGGKSSYEQYF. For the CDR3, the DNA is TGTGCCAGCAGTCCTCACCTCGGCGGAAAAAGCTCCTACGAGCAGTACTTC.